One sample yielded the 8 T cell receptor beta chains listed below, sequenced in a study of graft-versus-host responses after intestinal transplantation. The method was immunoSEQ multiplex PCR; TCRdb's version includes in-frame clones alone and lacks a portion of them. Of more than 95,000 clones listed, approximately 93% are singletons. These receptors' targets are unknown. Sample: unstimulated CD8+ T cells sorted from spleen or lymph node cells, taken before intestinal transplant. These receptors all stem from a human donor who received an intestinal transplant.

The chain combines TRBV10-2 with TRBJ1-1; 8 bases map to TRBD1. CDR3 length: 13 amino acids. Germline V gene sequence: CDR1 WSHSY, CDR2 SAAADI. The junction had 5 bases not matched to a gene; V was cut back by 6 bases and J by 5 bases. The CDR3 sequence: CASRQRQGTEAFF. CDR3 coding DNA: TGCGCCAGCAGACAAAGACAGGGGACTGAAGCTTTCTTT.

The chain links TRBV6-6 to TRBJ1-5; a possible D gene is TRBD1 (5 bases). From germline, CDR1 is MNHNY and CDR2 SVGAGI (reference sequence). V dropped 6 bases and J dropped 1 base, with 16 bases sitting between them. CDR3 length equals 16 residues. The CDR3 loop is CASSLYSGGSNQPQHF. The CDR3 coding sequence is TGTGCCAGCAGCCTTTATAGCGGGGGGAGCAATCAGCCCCAGCATTTT.

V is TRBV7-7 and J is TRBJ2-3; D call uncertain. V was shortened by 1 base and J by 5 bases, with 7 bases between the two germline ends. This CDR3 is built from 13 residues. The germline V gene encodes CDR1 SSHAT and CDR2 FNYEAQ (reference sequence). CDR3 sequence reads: CASSLDWGDTQYF. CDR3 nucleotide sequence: TGTGCCAGCAGCTTAGATTGGGGAGATACGCAGTATTTT.

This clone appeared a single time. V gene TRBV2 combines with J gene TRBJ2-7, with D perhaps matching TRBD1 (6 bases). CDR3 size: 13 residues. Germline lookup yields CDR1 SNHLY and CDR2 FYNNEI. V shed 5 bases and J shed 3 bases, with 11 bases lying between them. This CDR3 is CASSMWTDYEQYF. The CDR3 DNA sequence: TGTGCCAGCAGTATGTGGACAGACTACGAGCAGTACTTC.

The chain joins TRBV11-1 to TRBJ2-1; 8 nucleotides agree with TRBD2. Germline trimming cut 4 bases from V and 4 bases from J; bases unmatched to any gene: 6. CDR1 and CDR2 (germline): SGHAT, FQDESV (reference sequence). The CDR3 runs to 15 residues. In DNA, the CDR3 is TGTGCCAGCAGCTGGGACGGGGGGGGATACAATGAGCAGTTCTTC. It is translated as CASSWDGGGYNEQFF.

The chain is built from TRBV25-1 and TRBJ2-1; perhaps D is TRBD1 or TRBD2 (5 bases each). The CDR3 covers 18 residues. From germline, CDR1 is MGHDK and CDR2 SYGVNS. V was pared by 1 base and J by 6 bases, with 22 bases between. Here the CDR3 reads CASSEFPRSLWGFNEQFF. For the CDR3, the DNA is TGTGCCAGCAGTGAATTCCCCAGGTCACTATGGGGGTTCAATGAGCAGTTCTTC.

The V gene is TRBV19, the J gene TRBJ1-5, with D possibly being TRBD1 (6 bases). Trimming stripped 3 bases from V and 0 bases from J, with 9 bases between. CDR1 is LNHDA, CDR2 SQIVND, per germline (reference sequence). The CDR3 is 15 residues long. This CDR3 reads CASSIRTASNQPQHF. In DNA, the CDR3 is TGTGCCAGTAGTATCCGGACAGCTAGCAATCAGCCCCAGCATTTT.

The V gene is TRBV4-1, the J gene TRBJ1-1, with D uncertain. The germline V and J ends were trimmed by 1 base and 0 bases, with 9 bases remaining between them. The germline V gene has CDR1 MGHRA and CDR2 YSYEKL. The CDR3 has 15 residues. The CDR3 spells CASSQVPSLNTEAFF. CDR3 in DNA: TGCGCCAGCAGCCAAGTACCCTCTTTGAACACTGAAGCTTTCTTT.